The clone carrying this T cell receptor beta chain is categorized as medium-sized (0.01 to 0.1%). Its cognate antigen is unknown. V was clipped by 1 base and J by 7 bases, with 11 bases between them. The CDR3 has 13 amino acids. Germline CDR1 MNHGY, CDR2 SAAAGT. The data are from a study of T cells in localized non-small cell lung cancer. Profiling relied on immunoSEQ multiplex PCR, and the TCRdb table lists in-frame clones only, not all of them. The sample carries about 2,900 clones, 33% recorded once. Findings and limits, study-wide: Tumor trailed uninvolved adjacent lung in T cell clonality, which peaked there. Only one tumor region went through sequencing, so heterogeneity may still be there. Appearances in adjacent lung were noted for a median 57 of the top 100 tumor clones.

Source: normal lung tissue next to the tumor, taken before any cancer treatment. This chain joins TRBV6-8 and TRBJ2-7; D possibly corresponds to TRBD2 (5 bases). This TCR was recovered from a male donor older than 55 with stage I squamous cell lung carcinoma. CDR3 nucleotide sequence: TGTGCCAGCAGTTACTTGGCGAGGAGGGAGCAGTACTTC. Translation: CASSYLARREQYF.